These 7 T cell receptor beta chains came from one sample sequenced in a study of Ad26.COV2.S vaccination and SARS-CoV-2 variants. Documented treatment: 15 to 20 received Ad26.COV2.S at low or high dose, single or two shots; several received placebo; per-sample allocation not given. Material that was analyzed had been drawn on day 63 after the first vaccine or placebo injection. Clones were read by immunoSEQ multiplex PCR, and TCRdb kept only the in-frame ones, dropping some. In the table there are a few hundred thousand clones, 85% to 90% of which are singletons. This specimen was peripheral blood, taken in a trial of Ad26.COV2.S vaccine versus placebo. These receptor sequences come from a person aged 18-65 years who received the Ad26.COV2.S COVID-19 vaccine or a placebo.

J is TRBJ2-3 and V is TRBV5-1; no definite D call. Germline lookup yields CDR1 SGHRS and CDR2 YFSETQ. CDR3 size: 16 residues. Between the trimmed V and J ends, which lost 1 base and 0 bases, there was a span of 12 bases. DNA for the CDR3: TGCGCCAGCAGCTTGAGTAAAGGGATAAGCACAGATACGCAGTATTTT. Its protein product is CASSLSKGISTDTQYF.

This clone was seen a single time. The chain couples TRBV19 to TRBJ2-2, with D unresolved. The V end was cut by 1 base, the J end by 4 bases, with 13 bases between. Germline V gene lookup returns CDR1 LNHDA and CDR2 SQIVND (reference sequence). The CDR3 contains 16 residues. The CDR3 bases are TGTGCCAGTAGTATAGTAGGCAGTCGATCCACCGGGGAGCTGTTTTTT. It is translated as CASSIVGSRSTGELFF.

CDR3 nucleotides: TGTGCCAGCAGCCAGGTTACAGTGGGTGAAGCTTTCTTT. It translates to CASSQVTVGEAFF. This chain links TRBV7-9 with TRBJ1-1; D gene unclear. V was pared by 5 bases and J by 7 bases, with 14 bases between. The germline gives CDR1 SEHNR, CDR2 FQNEAQ (reference sequence). This CDR3 region has 13 residues.

The genes are TRBV28 and TRBJ2-5; the match to TRBD2 covers 12 bases. Unmatched junction bases numbered 8, after V lost 5 bases and J lost 4 bases. Germline CDR1 is MDHEN and CDR2 is SYDVKM. This CDR3 has 16 amino acids. In DNA, the CDR3 is TGTGCCAGCAGTATACCCCTAGCGGGGGGGCGAGAGACCCAGTACTTC. It translates to CASSIPLAGGRETQYF. Supplemented by reference TRBV28 and TRBJ2-5, the full variable domain reads DVKVTQSSRYLVKRTGEKVFLECVQDMDHENMFWYRQDPGLGLRLIYFSYDVKMKEKGDIPEGYSVSREKKERFSLILESASTNQTSMYLCASSIPLAGGRETQYFGPGTRLLVL.

The chain carries TRBV11-1 and TRBJ2-7; no firm D call. Trimming pared 1 base from V and 4 bases from J, leaving 11 bases between. The germline V gene has CDR1 SGHAT and CDR2 FQDESV (reference sequence). CDR3 length equals 14 residues. The CDR3 sequence is CASSLGGSRYEQYF. As DNA, the CDR3 is TGTGCCAGCAGCTTAGGGGGATCTCGGTACGAGCAGTACTTC.

The table lists this clone with a count of one. J is TRBJ1-5 and V is TRBV18, with 8 bases lining up with TRBD1. This CDR3 has 16 amino acids. The V gene end was trimmed by 2 bases and the J gene end by 7 bases; junction bases not matched to a gene: 10. CDR1 is KGHSH, CDR2 LQKENI, per germline. The CDR3 DNA sequence: TGTGCCAGCTCACCAGGACAGGGTGTATCAGAGCAGCCCCAGCATTTT. Its translation is CASSPGQGVSEQPQHF.

The chain combines TRBV7-2 with TRBJ2-5; 10 bases fit TRBD2. The germline gives CDR1 SGHTA, CDR2 FQGNSA. V lost 4 bases and J lost 2; bases outside the gene matches: 7. The CDR3 contains 16 residues. CDR3 sequence reads: CASSSRAGGLQETQYF. The DNA for the CDR3 is TGTGCCAGCAGCTCCAGAGCGGGGGGGCTTCAAGAGACCCAGTACTTC.